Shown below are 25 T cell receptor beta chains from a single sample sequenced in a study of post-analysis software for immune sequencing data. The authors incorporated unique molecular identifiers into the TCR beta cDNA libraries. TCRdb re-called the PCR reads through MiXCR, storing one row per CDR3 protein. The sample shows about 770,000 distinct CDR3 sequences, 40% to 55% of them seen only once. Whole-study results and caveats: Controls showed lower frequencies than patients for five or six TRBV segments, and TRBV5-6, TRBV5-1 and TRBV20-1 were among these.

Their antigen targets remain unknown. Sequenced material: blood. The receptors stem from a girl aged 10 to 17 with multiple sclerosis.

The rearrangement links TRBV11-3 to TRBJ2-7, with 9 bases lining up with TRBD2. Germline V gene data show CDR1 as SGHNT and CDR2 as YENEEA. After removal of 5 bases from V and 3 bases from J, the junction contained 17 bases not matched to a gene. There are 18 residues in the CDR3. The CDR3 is CASSNGIPFAGGIYEQYF. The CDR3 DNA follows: TGTGCCAGCAGCAACGGAATCCCCTTTGCGGGAGGGATCTACGAGCAGTACTTC.

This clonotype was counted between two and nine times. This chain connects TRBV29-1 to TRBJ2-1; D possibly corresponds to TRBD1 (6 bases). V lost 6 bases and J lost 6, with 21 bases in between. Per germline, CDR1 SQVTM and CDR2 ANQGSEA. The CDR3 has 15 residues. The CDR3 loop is CSVRRDRTRGNEQFF. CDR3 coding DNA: TGCAGCGTCCGCCGTGACAGGACGAGGGGCAATGAGCAGTTCTTC.

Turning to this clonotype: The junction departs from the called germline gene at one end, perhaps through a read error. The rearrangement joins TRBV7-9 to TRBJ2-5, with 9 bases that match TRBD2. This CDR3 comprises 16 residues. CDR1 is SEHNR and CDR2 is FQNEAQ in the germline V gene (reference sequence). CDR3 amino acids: CASSLVSSGRRETQYF. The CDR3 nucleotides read TGCGCCAGCAGCTTAGTGAGTAGCGGGAGACGAGAGACCCAGTACTTC.

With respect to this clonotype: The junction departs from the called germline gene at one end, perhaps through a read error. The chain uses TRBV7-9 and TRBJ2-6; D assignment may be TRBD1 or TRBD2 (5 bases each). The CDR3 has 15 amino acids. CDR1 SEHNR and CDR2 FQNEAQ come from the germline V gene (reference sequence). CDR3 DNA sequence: TGTGCCAGCAGTTGGATGGTGAGAGGGGCCATCGTCCTGACTTTC. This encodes CASSWMVRGAIVLTF.

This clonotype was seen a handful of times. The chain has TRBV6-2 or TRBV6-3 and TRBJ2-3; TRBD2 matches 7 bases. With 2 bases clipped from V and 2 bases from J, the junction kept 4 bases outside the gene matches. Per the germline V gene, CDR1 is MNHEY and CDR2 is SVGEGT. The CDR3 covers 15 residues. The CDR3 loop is CASSYPSGFTDTQYF. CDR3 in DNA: TGTGCCAGCAGTTACCCTAGCGGATTCACAGATACGCAGTATTTT.

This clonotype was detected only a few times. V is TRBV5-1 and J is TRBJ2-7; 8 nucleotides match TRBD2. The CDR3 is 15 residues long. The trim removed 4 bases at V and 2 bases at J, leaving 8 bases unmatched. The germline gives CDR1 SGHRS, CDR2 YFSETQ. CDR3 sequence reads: CASSGGLADTYEQYF. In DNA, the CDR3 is TGCGCCAGCAGCGGCGGACTAGCCGACACCTACGAGCAGTACTTC.

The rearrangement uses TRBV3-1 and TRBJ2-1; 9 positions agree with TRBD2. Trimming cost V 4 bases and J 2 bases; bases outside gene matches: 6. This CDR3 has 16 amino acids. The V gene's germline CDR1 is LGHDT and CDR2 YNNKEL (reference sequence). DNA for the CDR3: TGTGCCAGCAGCCCGTCGACTAGCGGAACCTACAATGAGCAGTTCTTC. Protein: CASSPSTSGTYNEQFF.

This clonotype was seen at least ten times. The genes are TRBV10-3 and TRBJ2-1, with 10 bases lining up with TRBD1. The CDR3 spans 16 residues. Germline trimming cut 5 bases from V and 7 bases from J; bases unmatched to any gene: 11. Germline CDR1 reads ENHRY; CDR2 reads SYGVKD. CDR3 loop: CAISSLDRGPLNEQFF. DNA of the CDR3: TGTGCCATCAGTTCTCTCGACAGGGGGCCGTTGAATGAGCAGTTCTTC.

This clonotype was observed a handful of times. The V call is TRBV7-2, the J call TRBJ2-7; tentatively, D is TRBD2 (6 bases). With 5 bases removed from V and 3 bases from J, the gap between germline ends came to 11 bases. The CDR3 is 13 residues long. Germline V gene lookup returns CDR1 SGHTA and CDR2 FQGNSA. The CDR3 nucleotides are TGTGCCAGCAGCCCCCGGACTAACTACGAGCAGTACTTC. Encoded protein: CASSPRTNYEQYF.

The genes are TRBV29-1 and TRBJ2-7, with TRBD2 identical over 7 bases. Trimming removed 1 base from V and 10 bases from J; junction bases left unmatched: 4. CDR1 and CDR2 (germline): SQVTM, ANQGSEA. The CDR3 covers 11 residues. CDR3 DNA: TGCAGCGTTGAAGCTGGGACTATACAGTACTTC. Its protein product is CSVEAGTIQYF.

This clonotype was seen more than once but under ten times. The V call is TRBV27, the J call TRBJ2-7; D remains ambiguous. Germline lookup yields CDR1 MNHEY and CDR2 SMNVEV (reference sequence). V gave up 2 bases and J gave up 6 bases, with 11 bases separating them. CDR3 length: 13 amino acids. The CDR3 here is CASSLARASEQYF. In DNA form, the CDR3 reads TGTGCCAGCAGTTTAGCACGAGCCTCCGAGCAGTACTTC.

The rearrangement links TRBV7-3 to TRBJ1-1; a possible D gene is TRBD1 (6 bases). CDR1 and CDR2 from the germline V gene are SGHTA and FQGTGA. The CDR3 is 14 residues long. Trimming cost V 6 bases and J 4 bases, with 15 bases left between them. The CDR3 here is CASSRRGDGTEAFF. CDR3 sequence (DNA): TGTGCCAGCAGTCGAAGGGGGGATGGCACTGAAGCTTTCTTT.

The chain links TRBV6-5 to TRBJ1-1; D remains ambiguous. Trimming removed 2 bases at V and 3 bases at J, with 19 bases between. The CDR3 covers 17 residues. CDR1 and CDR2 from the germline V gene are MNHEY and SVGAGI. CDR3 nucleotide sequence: TGTGCCAGCAGTTACACTATGGCCGACGTGATTGACACTGAAGCTTTCTTT. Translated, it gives CASSYTMADVIDTEAFF.

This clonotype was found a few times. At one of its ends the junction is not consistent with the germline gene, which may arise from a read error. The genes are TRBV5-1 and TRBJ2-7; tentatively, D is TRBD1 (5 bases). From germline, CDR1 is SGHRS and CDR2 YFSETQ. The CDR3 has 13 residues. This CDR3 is CTSSLRQSYEQYF. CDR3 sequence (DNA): TGCACCAGCAGCTTACGACAGTCCTACGAGCAGTACTTC.

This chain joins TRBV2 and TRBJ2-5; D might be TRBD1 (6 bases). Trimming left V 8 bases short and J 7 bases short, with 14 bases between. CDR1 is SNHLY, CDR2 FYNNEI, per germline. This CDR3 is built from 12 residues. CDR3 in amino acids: CASRTDRGTQYF. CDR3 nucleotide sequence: TGTGCCAGCCGGACAGACCGTGGGACCCAGTACTTC.

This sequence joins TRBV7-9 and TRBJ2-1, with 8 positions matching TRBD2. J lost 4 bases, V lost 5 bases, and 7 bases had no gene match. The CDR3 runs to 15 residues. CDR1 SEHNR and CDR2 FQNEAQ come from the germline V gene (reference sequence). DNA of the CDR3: TGTGCCAGCAGCCCTTTGCGGGGGGTTTACAATGAGCAGTTCTTC. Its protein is CASSPLRGVYNEQFF. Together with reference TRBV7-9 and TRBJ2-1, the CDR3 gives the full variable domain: DTGVSQNPRHKITKRGQNVTFRCDPISEHNRLYWYRQTLGQGPEFLTYFQNEAQLEKSRLLSDRFSAERPKGSFSTLEIQRTEQGDSAMYLCASSPLRGVYNEQFFGPGTRLTVL.

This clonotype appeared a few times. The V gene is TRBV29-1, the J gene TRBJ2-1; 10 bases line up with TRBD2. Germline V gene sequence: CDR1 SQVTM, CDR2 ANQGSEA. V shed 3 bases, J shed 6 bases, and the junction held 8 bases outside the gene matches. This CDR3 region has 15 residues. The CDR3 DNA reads TGCAGCGTTGATGGGCTAGCGGGAGCGGGCAATGAGCAGTTCTTC. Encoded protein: CSVDGLAGAGNEQFF.

CDR3 coding DNA: TGCGCCAGCAGTTGGACAGGGGGCACCTATGGCTACACCTTC. It specifies CASSWTGGTYGYTF. The chain has TRBV5-1 and TRBJ1-2; 11 positions match TRBD1. V dropped 5 bases and J dropped 4; count of bases not matched to a gene: 4. Germline CDR1 reads SGHRS; CDR2 reads YFSETQ. This CDR3 has 14 residues.

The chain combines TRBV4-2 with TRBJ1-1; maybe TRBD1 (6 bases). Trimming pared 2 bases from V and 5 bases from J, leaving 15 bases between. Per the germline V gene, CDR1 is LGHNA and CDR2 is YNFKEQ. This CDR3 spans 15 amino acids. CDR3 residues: CASSQLFDRSTEAFF. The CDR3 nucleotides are TGTGCCAGCAGCCAACTTTTTGACAGGTCAACTGAAGCTTTCTTT.

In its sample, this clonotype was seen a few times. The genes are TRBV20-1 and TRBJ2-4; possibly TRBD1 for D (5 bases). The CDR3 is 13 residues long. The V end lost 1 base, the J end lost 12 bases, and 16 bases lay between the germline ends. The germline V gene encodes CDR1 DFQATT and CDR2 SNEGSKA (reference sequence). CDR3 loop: CSARGLGPTTQYF. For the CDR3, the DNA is TGCAGTGCTAGAGGCCTGGGGCCCACCACTCAGTACTTC.

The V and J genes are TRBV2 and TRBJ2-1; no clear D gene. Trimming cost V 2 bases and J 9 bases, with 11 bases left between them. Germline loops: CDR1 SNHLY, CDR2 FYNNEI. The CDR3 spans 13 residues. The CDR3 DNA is TGTGCCAGCAGTGAATGGGTGGTATCTGAGCAGTTCTTC. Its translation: CASSEWVVSEQFF.

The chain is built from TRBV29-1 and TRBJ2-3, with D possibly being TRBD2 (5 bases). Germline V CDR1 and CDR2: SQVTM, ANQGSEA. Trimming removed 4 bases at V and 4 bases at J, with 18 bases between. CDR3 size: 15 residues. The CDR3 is CSVGRGASWADTQYF. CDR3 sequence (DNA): TGCAGCGTTGGCCGGGGAGCTAGCTGGGCAGATACGCAGTATTTT.

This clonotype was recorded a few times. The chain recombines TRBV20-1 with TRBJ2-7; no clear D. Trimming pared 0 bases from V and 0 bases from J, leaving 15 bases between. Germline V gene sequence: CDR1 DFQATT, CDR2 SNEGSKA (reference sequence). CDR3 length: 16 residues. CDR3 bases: TGCAGTGCTAGAGATCCTCGGGCGGCCCGCTCCTACGAGCAGTACTTC. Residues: CSARDPRAARSYEQYF.

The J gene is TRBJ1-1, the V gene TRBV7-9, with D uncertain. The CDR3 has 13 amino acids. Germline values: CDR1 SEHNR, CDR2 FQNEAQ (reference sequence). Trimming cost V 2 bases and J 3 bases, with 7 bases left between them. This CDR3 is CASSLYSDTEAFF. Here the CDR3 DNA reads TGTGCCAGCAGCTTATACAGTGACACTGAAGCTTTCTTT.

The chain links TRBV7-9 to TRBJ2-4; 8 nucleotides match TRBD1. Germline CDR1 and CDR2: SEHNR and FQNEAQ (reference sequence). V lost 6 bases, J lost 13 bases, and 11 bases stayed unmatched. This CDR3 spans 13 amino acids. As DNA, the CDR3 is TGTGCCAGCAGGGACAGGGAAGTCGAGGAGCAGTACTTC. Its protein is CASRDREVEEQYF.